The sequence of this TCR beta chain was determined in a study of control samples from healthy donors and cancer patients. The CDR3 covers 18 residues. V was trimmed by 2 bases and J by 5 bases, leaving 26 bases between them. CDR1 SGHRS and CDR2 YFSETQ come from the germline V gene. The table came from immunoSEQ multiplex PCR; TCRdb's copy has only in-frame clones and leaves some out. This table holds 150,000 to 200,000 clones, about 90% found once. The chain employs TRBV5-1 and TRBJ2-7; D might be TRBD2 (5 bases). Specimen: blood. The source of this sequence is a man under 40 in good health. The CDR3 DNA follows: TGCGCCAGCAGCTTCGATGGGTCTCGAGGGTCTTATTTCGACGAGCAGTACTTC. Residues: CASSFDGSRGSYFDEQYF.